This T cell receptor (beta chain) was found in a study of T cell changes during pregnancy in multiple sclerosis (dated by TCRdb to 2018 to 2020). For context, the study as a whole: Changes in the T cell repertoire over the course of pregnancy were examined in this study in women with multiple sclerosis.

Sequences MNHNY (CDR1) and SVGAGI (CDR2) are obtained from the germline V gene (reference sequence). V is pruned by 7 bases and J by 4 bases, leaving 15 bases of the junction without a gene match. There are 16 amino acids in the CDR3, from cysteine to phenylalanine inclusive. The entry retains the CDR3 DNA only, 48 bases that are in frame from base 1. The library came from the immunoSEQ multiplex PCR assay. Entries here come from immuneACCESS through TCRdb and include only in-frame sequences with V and J called. Some clones fail to appear in such tables; in the studies checked, an unresolved V gene covers under half of the shortfall, and the cause of the remainder is unknown. The sample table holds some 140,000 clones, of which less than 97% were seen once. 0.4% to 0.5% of the sample belongs to the ten largest clones. Worth noting for this clone: This receptor's antigen is unknown. The record has no base qualities; no much larger clone is one base away.

Sequencing used peripheral blood, obtained after pregnancy. This TCR derives from a female donor with multiple sclerosis, enrolled in a pregnancy study. The chain was built from TRBV6-6 and TRBJ1-2; 7 bases in the junction line up with TRBD1. The nucleotide sequence reads TGTGCCAGCATTGGGAGAAGACAGGGATTCGGCTATGGCTACACCTTC. The encoded protein is CASIGRRQGFGYGYTF.